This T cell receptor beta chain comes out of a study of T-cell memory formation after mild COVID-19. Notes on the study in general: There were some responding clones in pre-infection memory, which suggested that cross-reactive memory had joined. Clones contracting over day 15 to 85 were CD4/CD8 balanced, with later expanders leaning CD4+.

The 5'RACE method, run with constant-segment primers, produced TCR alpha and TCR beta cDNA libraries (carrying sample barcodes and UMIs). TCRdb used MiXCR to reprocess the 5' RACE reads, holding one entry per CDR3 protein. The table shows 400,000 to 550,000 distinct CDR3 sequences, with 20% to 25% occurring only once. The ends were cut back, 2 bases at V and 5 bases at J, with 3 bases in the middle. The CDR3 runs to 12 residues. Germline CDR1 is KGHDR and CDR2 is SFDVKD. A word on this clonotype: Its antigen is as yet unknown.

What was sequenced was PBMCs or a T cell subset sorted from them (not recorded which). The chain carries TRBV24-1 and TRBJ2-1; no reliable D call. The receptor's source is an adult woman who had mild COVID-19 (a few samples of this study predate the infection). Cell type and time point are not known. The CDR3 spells CATSDSNNEQFF. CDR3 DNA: TGTGCCACCAGTGATTCCAACAATGAGCAGTTCTTC.